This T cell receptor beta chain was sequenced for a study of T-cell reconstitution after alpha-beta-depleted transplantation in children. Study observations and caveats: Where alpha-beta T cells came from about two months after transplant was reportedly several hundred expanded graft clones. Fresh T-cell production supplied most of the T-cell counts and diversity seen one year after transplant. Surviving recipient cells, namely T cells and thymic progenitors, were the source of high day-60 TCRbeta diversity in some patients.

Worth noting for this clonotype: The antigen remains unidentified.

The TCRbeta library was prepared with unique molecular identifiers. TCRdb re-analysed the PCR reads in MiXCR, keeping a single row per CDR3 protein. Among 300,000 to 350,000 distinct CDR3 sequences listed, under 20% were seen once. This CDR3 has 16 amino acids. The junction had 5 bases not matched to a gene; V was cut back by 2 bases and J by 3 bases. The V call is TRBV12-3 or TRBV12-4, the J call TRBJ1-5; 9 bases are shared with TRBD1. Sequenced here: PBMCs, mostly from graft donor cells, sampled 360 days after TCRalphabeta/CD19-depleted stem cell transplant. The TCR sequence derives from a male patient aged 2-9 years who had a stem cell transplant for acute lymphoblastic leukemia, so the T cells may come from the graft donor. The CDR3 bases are TGTGCCAGCAGTTTACGACAGGGGGTTGACAATCAGCCCCAGCATTTT. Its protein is CASSLRQGVDNQPQHF.